Listed below are T cell receptor beta chains from one sample, sequenced in a study of blood T cell repertoires in COVID-19. Method: immunoSEQ multiplex PCR; TCRdb's copy keeps in-frame clones and lacks some. Of some 95,000 clones in the sample, approximately 80% were seen once. The material sequenced was peripheral blood. These receptors came from a man aged 70-80 years with acute or convalescent COVID-19. Each CDR3 is given with its conserved first and last residue. D genes are given only for firm matches. Expanded clones get a size class; other rows say once, few or many, or leave the size out.

D gene,V gene,J gene,clone size,CDR3 DNA,CDR3 protein
.,TRBV7-2,TRBJ1-4,few,TGTGCCAGCAGCTCCAGGGTCGGGACTAATGAAAAACTGTTTTTT,CASSSRVGTNEKLFF
.,TRBV4-1,TRBJ2-2,.,TGCGCCAGCAGCCAAGAAAGCGGATACACCGGGGAGCTGTTTTTT,CASSQESGYTGELFF
.,TRBV2,TRBJ1-5,few,TGTGCCAGCAGTGAACGTCGCCAGGGCCATCAGCCCCAGCATTTT,CASSERRQGHQPQHF
.,TRBV20-1,TRBJ2-5,.,TGCAGTGCTAGTCGTGGGGGCGGAGAGACCCAGTACTTC,CSASRGGGETQYF
TRBD1,TRBV5-1,TRBJ1-4,.,TGCGCCAGCAGCGTGGGACAGGGCGAAGGTAAACTGTTTTTT,CASSVGQGEGKLFF
.,TRBV30,TRBJ1-2,.,TGTGCCTGGAGTGCGACCCTTCAGAGCGATGGCTACACCTTC,CAWSATLQSDGYTF
.,TRBV5-4,TRBJ2-7,.,TGTGCCAGCAGCCAGACTCCCGACTACGAGCAGTACTTC,CASSQTPDYEQYF
.,TRBV4-1,TRBJ1-3,.,TGCGCCAGCAGCGATGGTCAGGGGATCTCTGGAAACACCATATATTTT,CASSDGQGISGNTIYF
.,TRBV2,TRBJ2-6,.,TGTGCCAGCAGTCTTAGCTACGCTGGGGCCAACGTCCTGACTTTC,CASSLSYAGANVLTF
.,TRBV19,TRBJ1-1,.,TGTGCCAGTAAGTCGCGGCTGAACACTGAAGCTTTCTTT,CASKSRLNTEAFF
.,TRBV10-1,TRBJ1-6,.,TGCGCCAGCGTCGTCCAGATGGCGGAGAATTCACCCCTCCACTTT,CASVVQMAENSPLHF
.,TRBV24-1,TRBJ1-5,.,TGTGCCACCGCAGGTTATAGCAATCAGCCCCAGCATTTT,CATAGYSNQPQHF
TRBD2,TRBV19,TRBJ2-2,.,TGTGCCAGTAGCCCAAATCGGGGAGGGGATTTGTATACGACCGGGGAGCTGTTTTTT,CASSPNRGGDLYTTGELFF
.,TRBV7-9,TRBJ1-6,.,TGTGCCAGCAGCTTAGGAGAGTCCTATAATTCACCCCTCCACTTT,CASSLGESYNSPLHF
TRBD1,TRBV7-8,TRBJ1-2,.,TGTGCCAGCAGCTTAGAGGACAGGCGGGGCTACACCTTC,CASSLEDRRGYTF
.,TRBV19,TRBJ1-5,.,TGTGCCAGGAACATACCGACAGGAGGTCAGCCCCAGCATTTT,CARNIPTGGQPQHF
.,TRBV12-3/TRBV12-4,TRBJ1-1,once,TGTGCCAGCTCGGGTCCCTCGAACACTGAAGCTTTCTTT,CASSGPSNTEAFF
.,TRBV9,TRBJ1-4,few,TGTGCCAGCAGCCCACAAGGACATGCAACTAATGAAAAACTGTTTTTT,CASSPQGHATNEKLFF
.,TRBV18,TRBJ2-1,.,TGTGCCAGCTCACCACGGGTTGGACAGACTTACAATGAGCAGTTCTTC,CASSPRVGQTYNEQFF
.,TRBV12-5,TRBJ1-1,.,TGTGCTAGTGCCCGGGGGGTAAGGGGCACTGAAGCTTTCTTT,CASARGVRGTEAFF
.,TRBV6-5,TRBJ2-5,.,TGTGCCAGCGCAAGACAGAAACAAGAGACCCAGTACTTC,CASARQKQETQYF
.,TRBV3-1/TRBV3-2,TRBJ2-7,once,TGTGCCAGCAGCCGACATTCGGGGTACGAGCAGTACTTC,CASSRHSGYEQYF